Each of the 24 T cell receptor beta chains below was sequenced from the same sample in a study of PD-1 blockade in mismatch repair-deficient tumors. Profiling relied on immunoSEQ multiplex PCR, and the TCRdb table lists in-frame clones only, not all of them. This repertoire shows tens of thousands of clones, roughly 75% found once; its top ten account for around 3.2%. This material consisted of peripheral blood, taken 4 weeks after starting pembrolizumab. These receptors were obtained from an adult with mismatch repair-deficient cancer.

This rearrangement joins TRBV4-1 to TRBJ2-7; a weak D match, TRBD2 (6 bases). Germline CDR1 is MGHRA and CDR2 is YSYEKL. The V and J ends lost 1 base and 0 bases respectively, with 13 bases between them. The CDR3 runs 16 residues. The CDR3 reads CASSQGIAVSSYEQYF. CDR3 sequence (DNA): TGCGCCAGCAGCCAAGGCATAGCGGTAAGCTCCTACGAGCAGTACTTC.

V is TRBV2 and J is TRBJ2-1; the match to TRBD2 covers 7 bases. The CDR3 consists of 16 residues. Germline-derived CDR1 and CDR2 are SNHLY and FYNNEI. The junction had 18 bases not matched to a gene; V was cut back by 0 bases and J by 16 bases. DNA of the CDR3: TGTGCCAGCAGTGAAGCCTCAATTGCCCTTGCGGGGGTGGGATTCTTC. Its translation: CASSEASIALAGVGFF.

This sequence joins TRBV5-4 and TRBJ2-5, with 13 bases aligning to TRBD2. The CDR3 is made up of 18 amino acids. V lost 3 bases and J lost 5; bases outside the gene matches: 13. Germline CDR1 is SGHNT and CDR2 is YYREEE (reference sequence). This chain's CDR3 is CASSSPGTSGERGETQYF. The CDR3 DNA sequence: TGTGCCAGCAGCTCCCCCGGGACTAGCGGGGAGAGGGGGGAGACCCAGTACTTC.

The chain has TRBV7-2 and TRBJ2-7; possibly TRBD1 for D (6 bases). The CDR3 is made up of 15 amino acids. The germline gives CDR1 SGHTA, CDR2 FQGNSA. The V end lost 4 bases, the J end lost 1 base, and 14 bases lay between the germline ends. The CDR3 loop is CASSSTPGQSYEQYF. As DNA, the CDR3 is TGTGCCAGCAGCTCCACCCCGGGACAATCCTACGAGCAGTACTTC.

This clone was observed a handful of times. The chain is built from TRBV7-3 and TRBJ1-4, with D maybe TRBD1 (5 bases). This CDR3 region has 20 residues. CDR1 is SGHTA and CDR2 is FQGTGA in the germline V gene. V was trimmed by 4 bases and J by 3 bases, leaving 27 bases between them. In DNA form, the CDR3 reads TGTGCCAGCAGCTCCCTAACGGACAAAGGGGCCCTCTTAGCTAATGAAAAACTGTTTTTT. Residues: CASSSLTDKGALLANEKLFF.

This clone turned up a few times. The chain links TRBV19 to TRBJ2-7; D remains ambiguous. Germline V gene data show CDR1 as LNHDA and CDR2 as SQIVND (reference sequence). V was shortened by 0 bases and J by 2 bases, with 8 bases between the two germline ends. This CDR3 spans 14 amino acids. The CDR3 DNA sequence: TGTGCCAGTAGTATAGATTCATCCACCTACGAGCAGTACTTC. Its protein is CASSIDSSTYEQYF.

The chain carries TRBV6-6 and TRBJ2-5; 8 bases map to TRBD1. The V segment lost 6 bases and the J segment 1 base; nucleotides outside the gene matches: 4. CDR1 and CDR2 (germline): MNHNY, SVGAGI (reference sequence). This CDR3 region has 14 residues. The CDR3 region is CASRRTGSQETQYF. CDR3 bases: TGTGCCAGCAGACGGACAGGGAGCCAAGAGACCCAGTACTTC.

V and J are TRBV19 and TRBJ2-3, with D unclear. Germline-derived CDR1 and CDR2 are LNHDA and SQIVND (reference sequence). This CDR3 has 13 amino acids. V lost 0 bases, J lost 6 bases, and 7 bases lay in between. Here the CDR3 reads CASSIDRSDTQYF. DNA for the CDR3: TGTGCCAGTAGTATAGATAGGTCGGATACGCAGTATTTT. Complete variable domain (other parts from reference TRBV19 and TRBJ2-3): DGGITQSPKYLFRKEGQNVTLSCEQNLNHDAMYWYRQDPGQGLRLIYYSQIVNDFQKGDIAEGYSVSREKKESFPLTVTSAQKNPTAFYLCASSIDRSDTQYFGPGTRLTVL.

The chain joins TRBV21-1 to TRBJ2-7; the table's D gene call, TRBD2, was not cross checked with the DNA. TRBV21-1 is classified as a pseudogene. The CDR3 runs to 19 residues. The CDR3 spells CASSKSTGLRTSGTHEQYF. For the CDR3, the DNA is TGTGCCAGCAGCAAATCTACGGGACTAAGGACTAGCGGGACCCACGAGCAGTACTTC.

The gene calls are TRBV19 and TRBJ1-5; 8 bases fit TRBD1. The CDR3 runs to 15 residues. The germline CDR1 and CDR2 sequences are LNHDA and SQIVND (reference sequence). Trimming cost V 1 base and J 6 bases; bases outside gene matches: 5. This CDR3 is CASSIGTGMIQPQHF. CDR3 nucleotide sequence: TGTGCCAGTAGTATAGGGACAGGGATGATTCAGCCCCAGCATTTT.

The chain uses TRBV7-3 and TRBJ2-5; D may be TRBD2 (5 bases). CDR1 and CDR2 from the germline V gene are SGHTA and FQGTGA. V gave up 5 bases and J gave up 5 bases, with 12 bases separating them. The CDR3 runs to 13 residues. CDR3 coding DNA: TGTGCCAGCAGCCCCACGGGGTGGGAGACCCAGTACTTC. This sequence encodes CASSPTGWETQYF.

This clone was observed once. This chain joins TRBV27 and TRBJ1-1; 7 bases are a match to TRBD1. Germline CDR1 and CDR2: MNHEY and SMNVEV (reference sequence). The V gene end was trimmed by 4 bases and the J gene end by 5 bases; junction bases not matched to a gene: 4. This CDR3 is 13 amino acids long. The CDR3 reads CASSYGTATEAFF. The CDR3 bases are TGTGCCAGCAGTTACGGGACAGCGACTGAAGCTTTCTTT.

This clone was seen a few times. DNA for the CDR3: TGTGCCAGCAGCCCAGGGGGGCGCGGGGAGCTGTTTTTT. It encodes CASSPGGRGELFF. J is TRBJ2-2 and V is TRBV5-4, with D possibly being TRBD1 (7 bases). CDR3 size: 13 residues. The V and J ends lost 4 bases and 7 bases respectively, with 11 bases between them. Germline V gene lookup returns CDR1 SGHNT and CDR2 YYREEE (reference sequence).

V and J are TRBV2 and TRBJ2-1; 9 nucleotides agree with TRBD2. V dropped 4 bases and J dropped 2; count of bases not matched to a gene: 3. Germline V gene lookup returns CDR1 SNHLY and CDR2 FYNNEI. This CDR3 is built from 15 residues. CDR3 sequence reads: CASSAGTSTYNEQFF. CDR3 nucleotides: TGTGCCAGCAGTGCCGGGACTAGCACCTACAATGAGCAGTTCTTC.

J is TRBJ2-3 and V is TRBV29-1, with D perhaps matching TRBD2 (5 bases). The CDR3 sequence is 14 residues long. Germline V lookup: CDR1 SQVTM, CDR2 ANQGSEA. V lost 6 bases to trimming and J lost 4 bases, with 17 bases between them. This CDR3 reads CSVLLSRGADTQYF. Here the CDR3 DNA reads TGCAGCGTCTTGTTGTCTCGGGGAGCAGATACGCAGTATTTT.

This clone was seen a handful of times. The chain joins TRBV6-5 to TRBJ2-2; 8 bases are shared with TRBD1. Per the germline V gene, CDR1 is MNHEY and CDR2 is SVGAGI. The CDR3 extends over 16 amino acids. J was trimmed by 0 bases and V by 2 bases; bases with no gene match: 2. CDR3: CASSYGQGSNTGELFF. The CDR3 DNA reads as TGTGCCAGCAGTTACGGACAGGGCTCGAACACCGGGGAGCTGTTTTTT.

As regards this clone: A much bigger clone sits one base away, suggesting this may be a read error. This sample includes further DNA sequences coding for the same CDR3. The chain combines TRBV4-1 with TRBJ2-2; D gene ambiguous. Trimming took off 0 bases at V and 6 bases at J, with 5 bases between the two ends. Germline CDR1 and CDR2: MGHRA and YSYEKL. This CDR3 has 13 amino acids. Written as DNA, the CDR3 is TGCGCCAGCAGCCAAGATCTAGCCGGGGAGCTGTTTTTT. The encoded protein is CASSQDLAGELFF.

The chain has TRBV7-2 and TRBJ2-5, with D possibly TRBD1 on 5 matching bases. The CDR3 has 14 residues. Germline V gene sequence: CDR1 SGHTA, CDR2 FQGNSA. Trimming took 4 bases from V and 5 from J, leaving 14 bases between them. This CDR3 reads CASSSRSGRETQYF. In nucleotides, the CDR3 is TGTGCCAGCAGCTCACGGTCAGGGCGGGAGACCCAGTACTTC.

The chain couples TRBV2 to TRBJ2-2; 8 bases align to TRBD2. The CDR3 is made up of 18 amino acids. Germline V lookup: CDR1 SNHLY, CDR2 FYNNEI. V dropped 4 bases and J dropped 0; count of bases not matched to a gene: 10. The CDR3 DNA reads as TGTGCCAGCAGTGTGGCGGGAGGTAGCTCATCGAACACCGGGGAGCTGTTTTTT. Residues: CASSVAGGSSSNTGELFF.

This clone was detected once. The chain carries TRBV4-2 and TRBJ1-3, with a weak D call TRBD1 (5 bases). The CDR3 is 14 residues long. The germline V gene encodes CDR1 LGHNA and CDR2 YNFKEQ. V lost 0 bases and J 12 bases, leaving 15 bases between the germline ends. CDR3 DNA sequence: TGTGCCAGCAGCCAAGATGGTCCACGGGGCATCATATATTTT. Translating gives CASSQDGPRGIIYF.

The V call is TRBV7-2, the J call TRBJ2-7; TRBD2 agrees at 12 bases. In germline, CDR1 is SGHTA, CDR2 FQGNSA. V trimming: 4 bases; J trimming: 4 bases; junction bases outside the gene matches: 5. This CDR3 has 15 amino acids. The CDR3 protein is CASSSTSGSLYEQYF. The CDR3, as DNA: TGTGCCAGCAGCTCGACTAGCGGGAGCTTATACGAGCAGTACTTC.

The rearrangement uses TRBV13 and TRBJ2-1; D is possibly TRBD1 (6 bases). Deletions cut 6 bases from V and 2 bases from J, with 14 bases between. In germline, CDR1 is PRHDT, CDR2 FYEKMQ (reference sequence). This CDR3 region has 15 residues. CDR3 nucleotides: TGTGCCAGCAGTGGGACAAAGCGGCCCTACAATGAGCAGTTCTTC. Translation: CASSGTKRPYNEQFF.

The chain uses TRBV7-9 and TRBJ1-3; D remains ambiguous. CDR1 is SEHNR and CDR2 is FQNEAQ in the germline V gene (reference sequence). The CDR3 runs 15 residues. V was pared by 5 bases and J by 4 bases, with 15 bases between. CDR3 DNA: TGTGCCAGCAGCCGGCAGGAAGTCTTGGGAAACACCATATATTTT. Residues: CASSRQEVLGNTIYF.

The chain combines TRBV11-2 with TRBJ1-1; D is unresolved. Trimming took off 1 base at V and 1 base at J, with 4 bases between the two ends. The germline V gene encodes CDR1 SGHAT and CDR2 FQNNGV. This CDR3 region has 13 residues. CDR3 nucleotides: TGTGCCAGCAGCTTAGGACAGAACACTGAAGCTTTCTTT. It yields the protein CASSLGQNTEAFF.